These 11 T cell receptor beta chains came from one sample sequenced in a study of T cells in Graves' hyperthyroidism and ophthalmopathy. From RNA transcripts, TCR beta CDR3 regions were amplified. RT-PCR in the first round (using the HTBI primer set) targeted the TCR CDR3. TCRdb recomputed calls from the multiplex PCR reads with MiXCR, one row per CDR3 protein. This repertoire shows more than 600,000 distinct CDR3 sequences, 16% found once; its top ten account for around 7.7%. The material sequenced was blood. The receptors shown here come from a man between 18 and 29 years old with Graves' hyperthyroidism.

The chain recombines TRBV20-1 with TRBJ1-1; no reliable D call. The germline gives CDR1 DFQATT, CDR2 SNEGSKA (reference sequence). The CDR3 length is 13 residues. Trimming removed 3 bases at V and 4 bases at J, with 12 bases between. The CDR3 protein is CSASRAPGTEAFF. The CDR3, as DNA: TGCAGTGCTAGTCGGGCGCCGGGCACTGAAGCTTTCTTT.

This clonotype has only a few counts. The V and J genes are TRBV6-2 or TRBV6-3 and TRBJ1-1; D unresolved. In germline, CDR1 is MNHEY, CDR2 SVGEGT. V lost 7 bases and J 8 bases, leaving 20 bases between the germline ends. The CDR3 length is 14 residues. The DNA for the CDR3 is TGTGCCAGCATCGAGGGTGGACCCGGGCGGGAAGCTTTCTTT. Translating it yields CASIEGGPGREAFF.

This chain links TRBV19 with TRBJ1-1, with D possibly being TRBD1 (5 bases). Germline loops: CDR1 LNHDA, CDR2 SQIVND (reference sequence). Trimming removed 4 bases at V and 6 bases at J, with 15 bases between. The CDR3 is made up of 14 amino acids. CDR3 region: CASSTHGGQAEAFF. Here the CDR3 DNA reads TGTGCCAGTAGTACCCACGGGGGTCAAGCTGAAGCTTTCTTT.

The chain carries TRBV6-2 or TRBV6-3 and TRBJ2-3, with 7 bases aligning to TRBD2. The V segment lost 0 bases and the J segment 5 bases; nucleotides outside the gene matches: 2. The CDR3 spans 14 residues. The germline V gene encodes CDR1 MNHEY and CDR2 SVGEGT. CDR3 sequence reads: CASSYSGGRDTQYF. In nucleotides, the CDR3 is TGTGCCAGCAGTTACTCTGGCGGGAGAGATACGCAGTATTTT.

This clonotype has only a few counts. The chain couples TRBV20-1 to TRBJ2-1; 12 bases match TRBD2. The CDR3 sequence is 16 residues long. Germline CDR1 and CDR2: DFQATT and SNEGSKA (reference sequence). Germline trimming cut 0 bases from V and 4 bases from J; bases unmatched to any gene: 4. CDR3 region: CSARDPTSGGYNEQFF. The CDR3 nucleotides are TGCAGTGCTAGAGACCCGACTAGCGGGGGATACAATGAGCAGTTCTTC.

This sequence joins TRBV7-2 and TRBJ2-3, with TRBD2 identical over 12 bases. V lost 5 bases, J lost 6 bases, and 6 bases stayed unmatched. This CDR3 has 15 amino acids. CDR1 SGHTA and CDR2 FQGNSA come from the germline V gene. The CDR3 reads CASSIRLAGVDTQYF. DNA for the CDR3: TGTGCCAGCAGCATTAGACTAGCGGGAGTGGATACGCAGTATTTT.

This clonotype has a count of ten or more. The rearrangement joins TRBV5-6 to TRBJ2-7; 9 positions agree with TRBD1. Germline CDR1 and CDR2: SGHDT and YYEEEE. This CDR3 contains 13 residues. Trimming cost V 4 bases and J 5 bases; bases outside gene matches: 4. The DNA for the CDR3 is TGTGCCAGCAGCCCGGACAGGGGCGACGAGCAGTACTTC. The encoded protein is CASSPDRGDEQYF.

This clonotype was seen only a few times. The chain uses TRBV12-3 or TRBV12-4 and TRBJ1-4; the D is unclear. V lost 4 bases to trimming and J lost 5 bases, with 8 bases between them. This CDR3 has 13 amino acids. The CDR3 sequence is CASSWFQNEKLFF. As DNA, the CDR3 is TGTGCCAGCAGTTGGTTCCAGAATGAAAAACTGTTTTTT.

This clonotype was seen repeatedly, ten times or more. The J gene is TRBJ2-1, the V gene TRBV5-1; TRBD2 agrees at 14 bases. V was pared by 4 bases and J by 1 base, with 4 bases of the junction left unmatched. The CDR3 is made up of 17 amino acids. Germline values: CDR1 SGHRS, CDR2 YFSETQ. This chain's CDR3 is CASSARLAGGSYNEQFF. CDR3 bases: TGCGCCAGCAGCGCCAGACTAGCGGGAGGGTCCTACAATGAGCAGTTCTTC. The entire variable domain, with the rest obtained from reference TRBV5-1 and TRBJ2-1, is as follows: KAGVTQTPRYLIKTRGQQVTLSCSPISGHRSVSWYQQTPGQGLQFLFEYFSETQRNKGNFPGRFSGRQFSNSRSEMNVSTLELGDSALYLCASSARLAGGSYNEQFFGPGTRLTVL.

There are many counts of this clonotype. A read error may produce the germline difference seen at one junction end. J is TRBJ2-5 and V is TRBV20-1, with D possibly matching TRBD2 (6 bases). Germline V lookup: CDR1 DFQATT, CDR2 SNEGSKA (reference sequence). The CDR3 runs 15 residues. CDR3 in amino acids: CSARGRSGHQETQYF. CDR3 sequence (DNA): TGCAGTGCAAGAGGGCGCAGCGGGCACCAAGAGACCCAGTACTTC.

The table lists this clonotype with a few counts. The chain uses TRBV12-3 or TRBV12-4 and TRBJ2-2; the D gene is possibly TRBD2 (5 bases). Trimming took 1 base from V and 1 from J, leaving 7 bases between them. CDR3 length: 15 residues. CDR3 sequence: CASSLVAWNTGELFF. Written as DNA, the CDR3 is TGTGCCAGCAGTTTAGTAGCGTGGAACACCGGGGAGCTGTTTTTT.